This TCR beta chain derives from a study of chemoradiotherapy in HPV16-positive cancers. Study-wide findings and caveats: Candidate HPV-specific clones and E7-related TCR motifs grew in tumor during treatment. HPV-responsive T-cell expansion during chemoradiotherapy was linked to improved recurrence-free survival in HPV16-positive patients.

On this clone itself: Its specificity is not known.

The repertoire was sequenced with immunoSEQ multiplex PCR; TCRdb's copy has only in-frame clones and lacks some. This sample has about 5,000 clones, with 90% to 95% found just once. Trimming cost V 2 bases and J 4 bases, with 9 bases left between them. This CDR3 has 15 residues. Germline V lookup: CDR1 MNHNS, CDR2 SASEGT. The receptor was isolated from a human donor with HPV-associated anogenital cancer. The chain has TRBV6-1 and TRBJ1-6; no reliable D call. The sample was collected from a patient who underwent chemoradiotherapy. CDR3 coding DNA: TGTGCCAGCAGTGAATCATCGGATTATAATTCACCCCTCCACTTT. Translated: CASSESSDYNSPLHF.